The sequence of this TCR beta chain was determined in a study of blood T cell repertoires in COVID-19. At the level of the study: Material from acute and convalescent COVID-19 was sourced from the United States, Italy and Spain. PBMCs, B-cell-depleted T cells, or T cells provided the cDNA or gDNA that made up the material.

V dropped 4 bases and J dropped 5 bases, with 22 bases sitting between them. CDR1 SGHRS and CDR2 YFSETQ come from the germline V gene. The CDR3 is 17 amino acids. Study processing details: Scientists estimated how many nucleated cells there were by amplifying reference gene primers. The repertoire was sequenced with immunoSEQ multiplex PCR; TCRdb's copy has only in-frame clones and lacks some. V and J calls and clone size are copied from that table; D and trimming were computed from the DNA. The sample has 80,000 to 85,000 clones; about 80% are singletons. The sequenced sample was peripheral blood. The chain employs TRBV5-1 and TRBJ1-5; D possibly corresponds to TRBD1 (5 bases). This receptor was taken from a human donor in a cohort sampled during active COVID-19. In DNA form, the CDR3 reads TGCGCCAGCAGCCTGGATAATAACAGGAGATACGATCAGCCCCAGCATTTT. It encodes CASSLDNNRRYDQPQHF.